One sample yielded the 26 T cell receptor beta chains listed below, sequenced in a study of control samples from healthy donors and cancer patients. The data were produced by immunoSEQ multiplex PCR, yet TCRdb's version contains in-frame clones alone and is incomplete. The table lists around 80,000 clones, 70% to 90% of them singletons. Sequenced material: blood. Receptors were obtained from a woman in her 50s in good health.

In this sample, this clone turned up once. V usage is TRBV5-4 and J usage is TRBJ2-5; tentatively, D is TRBD2 (6 bases). V lost 3 bases and J 4 bases, leaving 22 bases between the germline ends. There are 17 residues in the CDR3. Germline loops: CDR1 SGHNT, CDR2 YYREEE (reference sequence). CDR3 in DNA: TGTGCCAGCAGCTCTAGGCGAATGGGGGGTTTAGCAGAGACCCAGTACTTC. It specifies CASSSRRMGGLAETQYF. The whole variable domain, filled in from reference TRBV5-4 and TRBJ2-5, reads ETGVTQSPTHLIKTRGQQVTLRCSSQSGHNTVSWYQQALGQGPQFIFQYYREEENGRGNFPPRFSGLQFPNYSSELNVNALELDDSALYLCASSSRRMGGLAETQYFGPGTRLLVL.

The chain recombines TRBV4-1 with TRBJ2-7, with TRBD1 matching over 8 bases. This CDR3 is built from 14 residues. CDR1 MGHRA and CDR2 YSYEKL come from the germline V gene. V lost 1 base and J lost 3; bases outside the gene matches: 2. The CDR3, as DNA: TGCGCCAGCAGCCAAGGGACAGGGATCTACGAGCAGTACTTC. This gives the protein CASSQGTGIYEQYF.

The chain has TRBV4-2 and TRBJ2-2; TRBD1 is a possible D gene (6 bases). With 0 bases removed from V and 4 bases from J, the gap between germline ends came to 15 bases. Germline CDR1 LGHNA, CDR2 YNFKEQ. CDR3 length equals 17 residues. DNA for the CDR3: TGTGCCAGCAGCCAAGACCGTGCAGGGGCGTCCACCGGGGAGCTGTTTTTT. This sequence encodes CASSQDRAGASTGELFF.

The V and J genes are TRBV15 and TRBJ1-1; D is possibly TRBD1 (6 bases). The CDR3 length is 13 residues. The germline CDR1 and CDR2 sequences are LNHNV and YYDKDF (reference sequence). V was shortened by 1 base and J by 4 bases, with 7 bases between the two germline ends. The CDR3 sequence: CATSRVDSTEAFF. CDR3 coding DNA: TGTGCCACCAGCAGAGTGGACAGCACTGAAGCTTTCTTT.

In its sample, this clone was seen a few times. The V gene is TRBV20-1, the J gene TRBJ2-2, with a weak D call TRBD2 (6 bases). Germline V lookup: CDR1 DFQATT, CDR2 SNEGSKA (reference sequence). This CDR3 spans 15 amino acids. V was trimmed by 3 bases and J by 6 bases, leaving 17 bases between them. The CDR3 bases are TGCAGTGCTAGTTTAATCGCTAGCGAGGCCGGGGAGCTGTTTTTT. Amino acid sequence: CSASLIASEAGELFF.

CDR3 amino acids: CASSLLVATGELFF. The CDR3 DNA is TGTGCCAGCAGTTTGCTCGTGGCCACCGGGGAGCTGTTTTTT. The gene calls are TRBV2 and TRBJ2-2; D gene ambiguous. Trimming removed 5 bases at V and 4 bases at J, with 11 bases between. CDR3 length: 14 residues. CDR1 is SNHLY, CDR2 FYNNEI, per germline.

V and J are TRBV15 and TRBJ2-5, with a tentative D call TRBD2 (5 bases). The CDR3 contains 15 residues. CDR1 is LNHNV and CDR2 is YYDKDF in the germline V gene (reference sequence). Between the trimmed V and J ends, which lost 0 bases and 2 bases, there was a span of 10 bases. DNA for the CDR3: TGTGCCACCAGCAGAGATCCGGGGTTTCAAGAGACCCAGTACTTC. This gives the protein CATSRDPGFQETQYF.

This sequence joins TRBV18 and TRBJ1-3; 7 bases fit TRBD1. The trim removed 3 bases at V and 0 bases at J, leaving 5 bases unmatched. The CDR3 sequence is 16 residues long. Germline V gives CDR1 KGHSH, CDR2 LQKENI. The CDR3 DNA is TGTGCCAGCTCACCTTCTGGACAGGTCTCTGGAAACACCATATATTTT. This gives the protein CASSPSGQVSGNTIYF.

This rearrangement joins TRBV10-3 to TRBJ2-7; D gene unclear. Germline V gene lookup returns CDR1 ENHRY and CDR2 SYGVKD. This CDR3 spans 14 amino acids. CDR3 DNA sequence: TGTGCATCATCACCCGCGAGGAACACCTACGAGCAGTACTTC. This encodes CASSPARNTYEQYF.

The V and J genes are TRBV18 and TRBJ2-3; D perhaps matches TRBD2 (6 bases). Germline CDR1 is KGHSH and CDR2 is LQKENI. Trimming shortened V by 2 bases and J by 3 bases, and 9 bases separated the two germline ends. CDR3 length equals 14 residues. In nucleotides, the CDR3 is TGTGCCAGCTCACCAGTCGGGGGTACAGATACGCAGTATTTT. This encodes CASSPVGGTDTQYF.

The chain uses TRBV18 and TRBJ2-3, with D unclear. Germline values: CDR1 KGHSH, CDR2 LQKENI. This CDR3 has 13 amino acids. V lost 0 bases and J 6 bases, leaving 7 bases between the germline ends. CDR3 protein: CASSPPLTDTQYF. The CDR3 bases are TGTGCCAGCTCACCACCATTAACCGATACGCAGTATTTT.

The rearrangement joins TRBV19 to TRBJ1-6; no clear D gene. This CDR3 comprises 15 residues. Trimming removed 1 base at V and 6 bases at J, with 10 bases between. Looked up from germline, CDR1 is LNHDA and CDR2 is SQIVND (reference sequence). The CDR3 region is CASSIGPGSNSPLHF. The DNA of the CDR3 is TGTGCCAGTAGTATAGGACCGGGTAGTAATTCACCCCTCCACTTT.

The rearrangement uses TRBV7-9 and TRBJ2-1; 11 bases line up with TRBD2. Germline CDR1 SEHNR, CDR2 FQNEAQ (reference sequence). Trimming took 5 bases from V and 11 from J; bases not matched to a gene: 14. This CDR3 is built from 16 residues. This chain's CDR3 is CASSPGSSGGAYKQFF. CDR3 nucleotides: TGTGCCAGCAGCCCCGGGAGTAGCGGGGGGGCTTATAAGCAGTTCTTC.

V gene TRBV19 combines with J gene TRBJ1-1, with 8 bases identical to TRBD1. The CDR3 covers 13 residues. Unmatched junction bases numbered 7, after V lost 8 bases and J lost 5 bases. Germline V CDR1 and CDR2: LNHDA, SQIVND (reference sequence). In DNA form, the CDR3 reads TGTGCCAGTTCTGGACAGGGATTGACTGAAGCTTTCTTT. It specifies CASSGQGLTEAFF.

The CDR3 DNA follows: TGTGCCAGTAGTCGGGCCTACAGTTATAGCAATCAGCCCCAGCATTTT. Protein product: CASSRAYSYSNQPQHF. The J gene is TRBJ1-5, the V gene TRBV19; D is unclear. Germline CDR1 and CDR2: LNHDA and SQIVND (reference sequence). The CDR3 is made up of 16 amino acids. Trimming took 5 bases from V and 0 from J, leaving 14 bases between them. The full variable domain, completed using reference TRBV19 and TRBJ1-5, is DGGITQSPKYLFRKEGQNVTLSCEQNLNHDAMYWYRQDPGQGLRLIYYSQIVNDFQKGDIAEGYSVSREKKESFPLTVTSAQKNPTAFYLCASSRAYSYSNQPQHFGDGTRLSIL.

With regard to this clone: The same CDR3 arises from other DNA sequences in this sample as well. The V gene is TRBV27, the J gene TRBJ1-5; 8 nucleotides align to TRBD1. Unmatched junction bases numbered 2, after V lost 6 bases and J lost 1 base. The CDR3 covers 14 residues. CDR1 is MNHEY, CDR2 SMNVEV, per germline (reference sequence). CDR3 DNA: TGTGCCAGCAGGAGGACAGGGAGCAATCAGCCCCAGCATTTT. This sequence encodes CASRRTGSNQPQHF.

The chain combines TRBV9 with TRBJ2-1; TRBD1 is a possible D gene (5 bases). Germline CDR1 is SGDLS and CDR2 is YYNGEE. This CDR3 region has 12 residues. V was cut by 2 bases and J by 8 bases, with 8 bases left in between. This CDR3 reads CASSVQGYEQFF. In DNA form, the CDR3 reads TGTGCCAGCAGCGTCCAGGGATATGAGCAGTTCTTC. Full variable domain (rest looked up from reference TRBV9 and TRBJ2-1): DSGVTQTPKHLITATGQRVTLRCSPRSGDLSVYWYQQSLDQGLQFLIQYYNGEERAKGNILERFSAQQFPDLHSELNLSSLELGDSALYFCASSVQGYEQFFGPGTRLTVL.

This clone was detected only a few times. This rearrangement joins TRBV5-8 to TRBJ1-1; D is unresolved. Germline CDR1 and CDR2: SGHTS and YDEGEE. Trimming left V 1 base short and J 7 bases short, with 5 bases between. The CDR3 sequence is 11 residues long. In DNA, the CDR3 is TGTGCCAGCAGCTTGCAGGATGAAGCTTTCTTT. Translating gives CASSLQDEAFF.

This chain connects TRBV5-8 to TRBJ1-1; D possibly corresponds to TRBD1 (6 bases). The CDR3 is 13 residues long. The V and J ends lost 6 bases and 7 bases respectively, with 16 bases between them. CDR1 and CDR2 from the germline V gene are SGHTS and YDEGEE. This CDR3 reads CASMEGRGYEAFF. The CDR3 region has the DNA TGTGCCAGCATGGAGGGCAGGGGTTATGAAGCTTTCTTT.

The V and J genes are TRBV5-4 and TRBJ1-6; TRBD1 is a possible D gene (5 bases). This CDR3 has 16 residues. The germline CDR1 and CDR2 sequences are SGHNT and YYREEE (reference sequence). Trimming took off 2 bases at V and 7 bases at J, with 16 bases between the two ends. CDR3 nucleotides: TGTGCCAGCAGCTTCTTCAGGAACAGGCAAAATTCACCCCTCCACTTT. Protein: CASSFFRNRQNSPLHF.

The chain links TRBV11-3 to TRBJ2-1; D possibly corresponds to TRBD1 (5 bases). V gave up 5 bases and J gave up 7 bases, with 15 bases separating them. CDR1 and CDR2 (germline): SGHNT, YENEEA. This CDR3 comprises 14 residues. CDR3 in DNA: TGTGCCAGCAGCCTCGATTCTCAGGGAAATGAGCAGTTCTTC. Translation: CASSLDSQGNEQFF.

The genes are TRBV5-4 and TRBJ2-1; 12 bases are a match to TRBD2. Germline loops: CDR1 SGHNT, CDR2 YYREEE (reference sequence). V shed 2 bases and J 4 bases; nucleotides not matched to a gene: 10. The CDR3 has 18 amino acids. DNA for the CDR3: TGTGCCAGCAGCTTAAGAACCGGGACTAGCGGGCTATACAATGAGCAGTTCTTC. Encoded protein: CASSLRTGTSGLYNEQFF.

The chain is built from TRBV30 and TRBJ1-6, with D tentatively TRBD1 (6 bases). V was clipped by 5 bases and J by 4 bases, with 9 bases between them. CDR1 is GTSNPN and CDR2 is SVGIG in the germline V gene (reference sequence). The CDR3 consists of 13 residues. The DNA for the CDR3 is TGTGCCTGGCAACAGGGATATAATTCACCCCTCCACTTT. It codes for CAWQQGYNSPLHF.

V and J are TRBV6-2 or TRBV6-3 and TRBJ1-1, with TRBD1 matching 7 bases. The CDR3 has 12 amino acids. Germline loops: CDR1 MNHEY, CDR2 SVGEGT. V was pared by 5 bases and J by 4 bases, with 1 base of the junction left unmatched. CDR3 coding DNA: TGTGCCAGCAGTCAGGGGGTCACTGAAGCTTTCTTT. This encodes CASSQGVTEAFF.

The chain couples TRBV2 to TRBJ2-1; tentative D call: TRBD2 (6 bases). Trimming cost V 4 bases and J 2 bases, with 12 bases left between them. CDR1 and CDR2 (germline): SNHLY, FYNNEI. The CDR3 has 15 residues. The chain's CDR3 is CASSVVSGAYNEQFF. As DNA, the CDR3 is TGTGCCAGCAGTGTCGTGTCGGGAGCCTACAATGAGCAGTTCTTC.

V is TRBV7-9 and J is TRBJ2-7; TRBD1 matches 7 bases. CDR1 and CDR2 (germline): SEHNR, FQNEAQ (reference sequence). After removal of 3 bases from V and 1 base from J, the junction contained 6 bases not matched to a gene. The CDR3 has 15 amino acids. The CDR3, as DNA: TGTGCCAGCAGCTTCTGGGACAGTGCTTCCTACGAGCAGTACTTC. Translation: CASSFWDSASYEQYF. The complete variable domain, with remaining parts taken from reference TRBV7-9 and TRBJ2-7, reads DTGVSQNPRHKITKRGQNVTFRCDPISEHNRLYWYRQTLGQGPEFLTYFQNEAQLEKSRLLSDRFSAERPKGSFSTLEIQRTEQGDSAMYLCASSFWDSASYEQYFGPGTRLTVT.